Detailed here is one T cell receptor (beta chain). The antigen remains undetermined. The data are from a study of beta chain features in type 1 diabetes. Study-level points and caveats: cDNA-based reads could over-represent cells with high TCR expression. Within each of all four CD4+ subsets, Type 1 diabetes patients had TCRB CDR3s that were moderately but significantly shorter.

Every isolated RNA sample was fully reverse transcribed, so sequencing captured expressed TCRB transcripts. TCRdb keeps only in-frame clones here, not all; method: immunoSEQ multiplex PCR. The table has some 140,000 clones, roughly 10% seen once. Blood was drawn once from each donor into heparinised tubes. The draws averaged around 110 mL. Via CD45RO/CCR7/CD25/CD127/CD95/CD27, cells of the CD4+ naive, central memory, regulatory and stem cell-like memory subsets were sorted. Post-sort purity exceeded 98% for all sorted populations. Trimming removed 6 bases from V and 3 bases from J; junction bases left unmatched: 14. CDR3 size: 17 residues. Germline V gene lookup returns CDR1 LNHDA and CDR2 SQIVND (reference sequence).

The TCR was taken from a man aged 25 to 45 with type 1 diabetes. The chain combines TRBV19 with TRBJ1-5, with 7 bases aligning to TRBD1. Specimen: central memory CD4+ T cells from blood. CDR3: CASSRRPQGSYNQPQHF. CDR3 DNA: TGTGCCAGTAGCCGTAGGCCACAGGGGTCTTACAATCAGCCCCAGCATTTT.